The sequence of this T cell receptor (beta chain) was determined in a study of cytomegalovirus exposure and HLA in healthy donors. Study-wide findings and caveats: There were some V segments, including TRBV6-2 and TRBV6-3, excluded as indistinguishable.

A single count supports this clone. The antigen remains unidentified. Germline loops: CDR1 SGHKS, CDR2 YYEKEE (reference sequence). The CDR3 runs to 14 residues. Trimming took 1 base from V and 4 from J, leaving 12 bases between them. The PCR made use of 60 Vbeta and 13 Jbeta primers. Here immunoSEQ multiplex PCR was the method, and the copy in TCRdb shows in-frame clones only, minus some. The sample yields about 150,000 clones, about 80% seen once. The genes are TRBV5-5 and TRBJ2-7, with D possibly matching TRBD2 (6 bases). The specimen was PBMCs. This sequence was found in a middle-aged man in good health and CMV-seropositive. The CDR3 DNA reads as TGTGCCAGCAGCTTGCCGACTAGAGGGTACGAGCAGTACTTC. Protein sequence: CASSLPTRGYEQYF.